Listed here are 15 T cell receptor beta chains from one sample, sequenced in a study of regulatory T cells in long-lasting Graves disease. Assembly of TCR beta libraries relied on iRepertoire HTBI primers together with Arm-PCR of CDR3 regions. TCRdb re-called the multiplex PCR reads with MiXCR, one entry per CDR3 protein. There are 200,000 to 250,000 distinct CDR3 sequences in the sample; less than 20% occur only once, and about 11% lies in the top ten. Indicated time point: newly diagnosed GD, antithyroid drugs for less than 3 months. There was RNA extracted from PBMCs, and the TCR library was made from it. The sample also formed part of further work on T cells in Graves' hyperthyroidism and ophthalmopathy.

The sequenced sample was peripheral blood mononuclear cells (PBMCs), obtained at new diagnosis, from a patient treated with antithyroid drugs. Every receptor here comes from a woman in her 30s with Graves disease.

The table lists this clonotype with a few counts. A much larger clone lies one base from this, so it may be a read error. The chain employs TRBV10-3 and TRBJ1-1; 7 bases are shared with TRBD1. The CDR3 extends over 14 amino acids. Germline lookup yields CDR1 ENHRY and CDR2 SYGVKD. The junction had 8 bases not matched to a gene; V was cut back by 10 bases and J by 0 bases. The CDR3: CATQGMGVNTEAFF. The CDR3 DNA reads as TGTGCCACACAGGGGATGGGGGTGAACACTGAAGCTTTCTTT.

This clonotype appeared many times. The rearrangement uses TRBV6-1 and TRBJ1-5; D not certain. The V end lost 8 bases, the J end lost 4 bases, and 6 bases lay between the germline ends. CDR1 and CDR2 from the germline V gene are MNHNS and SASEGT. CDR3 size: 11 residues. CDR3 bases: TGTGCCAGCGGCCCGAATCAGCCCCAGCATTTT. Translating it yields CASGPNQPQHF.

The V call is TRBV9, the J call TRBJ2-3; tentatively, D is TRBD1 (5 bases). The CDR3 extends over 15 amino acids. V was shortened by 0 bases and J by 4 bases, with 12 bases between the two germline ends. Germline values: CDR1 SGDLS, CDR2 YYNGEE. For the CDR3, the DNA is TGTGCCAGCAGCGTAGTAGGGGCAAGAGCAGATACGCAGTATTTT. Translating it yields CASSVVGARADTQYF.

This clonotype was picked up many times. The chain has TRBV3-1 and TRBJ1-2; D unclear. V lost 5 bases and J lost 5, with 15 bases in between. Germline CDR1 is LGHDT and CDR2 is YNNKEL (reference sequence). The CDR3 runs 14 residues. The DNA for the CDR3 is TGTGCCAGCAGCTTACAGCTCCAGCCATATGGCTACACCTTC. This codes for CASSLQLQPYGYTF.

This clonotype has at least ten counts. The chain uses TRBV28 and TRBJ2-7; TRBD2 aligns across 7 bases. The CDR3 runs to 11 residues. Germline V gene lookup returns CDR1 MDHEN and CDR2 SYDVKM. The ends lost 3 bases at V and 7 bases at J; junction bases unmatched: 0. DNA of the CDR3: TGTGCCAGCAGTTTTAGCGGGGAGCAGTACTTC. Its protein product is CASSFSGEQYF.

This clonotype was recorded many times. CDR3 nucleotides: TGTGCCAGCAGACAAGACGGGACAGCAAATTCACCCCTCCACTTT. It is translated as CASRQDGTANSPLHF. The chain links TRBV27 to TRBJ1-6, with 7 bases fitting TRBD1. The CDR3 covers 15 residues. Trimming at V came to 6 bases and at J to 7 bases, leaving 9 bases not matched to a gene. From germline, CDR1 is MNHEY and CDR2 SMNVEV (reference sequence).

There are many counts of this clonotype. The V and J genes are TRBV3-1 and TRBJ1-1; 7 bases line up with TRBD1. This CDR3 is 13 amino acids long. The germline V gene has CDR1 LGHDT and CDR2 YNNKEL (reference sequence). With 4 bases clipped from V and 6 bases from J, the junction kept 5 bases outside the gene matches. For the CDR3, the DNA is TGTGCCAGCAGCCTTAGACAGGGCTCTGAAGCTTTCTTT. Residues: CASSLRQGSEAFF.

This clonotype was seen many times. V is TRBV6-1 and J is TRBJ1-1, with unresolved D. This CDR3 contains 14 residues. V was cut by 6 bases and J by 1 base, with 12 bases left in between. The germline V gene encodes CDR1 MNHNS and CDR2 SASEGT. DNA for the CDR3: TGTGCCAGCAGATCCGGGCCACAGAACACTGAAGCTTTCTTT. Its translation: CASRSGPQNTEAFF.

There are many counts of this clonotype. The DNA of the CDR3 is TGTGCCAGCTCACCATCCGGCACTCAACGGGGGGAGACCCAGTACTTC. Translating gives CASSPSGTQRGETQYF. The chain uses TRBV18 and TRBJ2-5, with D possibly being TRBD2 (6 bases). Germline V gene lookup returns CDR1 KGHSH and CDR2 LQKENI. Between the trimmed V and J ends, which lost 2 bases and 5 bases, there was a span of 18 bases. The CDR3 covers 16 residues.

Worth noting for this clonotype: With a much larger clone just one base away, this may be a read error. The chain employs TRBV30 and TRBJ1-5; tentative D call: TRBD1 (6 bases). The V gene's germline CDR1 is GTSNPN and CDR2 SVGIG (reference sequence). This CDR3 is 18 amino acids long. The V gene lost 3 bases and the J gene lost 0 bases, with 21 bases spanning the gap. The CDR3 here is CAWRAGDTLNYSNQPQHF. CDR3 nucleotide sequence: TGTGCCTGGAGGGCAGGGGACACCCTAAACTATAGCAATCAGCCCCAGCATTTT.

Note on this clonotype: A far larger clone is just one base off, so this is likely a read error. The chain joins TRBV12-3 or TRBV12-4 to TRBJ2-2; D is perhaps TRBD1 (7 bases). This CDR3 is built from 13 residues. CDR3 coding DNA: TGTGCCAGCAGGCAGGGGGGAAACGGGGAGCTGGTTTTT. Its protein is CASRQGGNGELVF.

The rearrangement uses TRBV4-1 and TRBJ1-2; weak D call: TRBD1 (5 bases). CDR3 length: 13 residues. Trimming removed 6 bases at V and 3 bases at J, with 11 bases between. The germline CDR1 and CDR2 sequences are MGHRA and YSYEKL. The CDR3: CASRGRGDYGYTF. The CDR3 DNA reads TGCGCCAGCAGGGGGCGGGGGGACTATGGCTACACCTTC.

In regard to this clonotype: A junction boundary mismatches the germline segment, possibly from a read error. The chain joins TRBV6-1 to TRBJ1-1, with 9 bases identical to TRBD1. This CDR3 has 15 amino acids. Germline CDR1 MNHNS, CDR2 SASEGT. CDR3 sequence: CASSPGQGKNTGAFF. The CDR3 DNA reads as TGTGCCAGCAGTCCCGGACAGGGGAAGAACACTGGAGCTTTCTTT.

V is TRBV13 and J is TRBJ2-7; the match to TRBD1 covers 8 bases. The CDR3 is 16 amino acids. Germline CDR1 is PRHDT and CDR2 is FYEKMQ (reference sequence). V gave up 2 bases and J gave up 1 base; unmatched junction bases: 7. The CDR3 DNA reads TGTGCCAGCAGCTTAAACGGTCGGACAGGGTCCTACGAGCAGTACTTC. Its protein is CASSLNGRTGSYEQYF.

This clonotype was detected ten times or more. The V and J genes are TRBV27 and TRBJ2-7; 8 bases align to TRBD2. Germline CDR1 reads MNHEY; CDR2 reads SMNVEV (reference sequence). This CDR3 contains 15 residues. Trimming took 5 bases from V and 0 from J; bases not matched to a gene: 6. CDR3 nucleotide sequence: TGTGCCAGCAGTCCGTTAGCGGGAAACTCCTACGAGCAGTACTTC. It translates to CASSPLAGNSYEQYF.